This T cell receptor (beta chain) derives from a study of CD8 T cells in ankylosing spondylitis. TCRdb passed the 5' RACE reads through MiXCR, listing each CDR3 protein once. Counted here are fewer than 150,000 distinct CDR3 sequences, around 6.6% occurring once; the ten biggest clones make up 9.5% to 15%. The sample holds many counts of this clonotype. Sequencing was carried out using blood, either unsorted or a sorted T cell fraction (not recorded which). The TCR comes from a female donor with ankylosing spondylitis or in good health (not recorded which).

The CDR3 spells CASSLSAGGGGEQYF. CDR3 DNA: TGCGCCAGCAGCCTAAGTGCGGGAGGGGGCGGCGAGCAGTACTTC. The rearrangement joins TRBV5-1 to TRBJ2-7; 9 nucleotides align to TRBD2. The germline gives CDR1 SGHRS, CDR2 YFSETQ. The CDR3 length is 15 residues. Unmatched junction bases numbered 11, after V lost 4 bases and J lost 6 bases.